The clone carrying this T cell receptor (beta chain) was observed a few times. The antigen is unknown. These data belong to a study of response to subunit inactivated influenza vaccine. Overall study results and limits: After each seasonal influenza vaccination, few new T cells are recruited, the authors suggested.

TCRdb independently ran MiXCR on the RT-PCR reads; one entry per CDR3 protein. There are around 570,000 distinct CDR3 sequences in the sample; approximately 7.7% occur only once, and over 10% lies in the top ten. The J segment lost 2 bases and the V segment lost 4 bases, leaving 7 bases of the junction unmatched. The CDR3 is made up of 15 amino acids. Germline V CDR1 and CDR2: SGHRS, YFSETQ. The sample in question was PBMCs from blood, obtained around 25 months after vaccination. The sequence derives from a man aged 50 to 75 who received an inactivated influenza vaccine. The chain recombines TRBV5-1 with TRBJ2-5; 8 positions match TRBD1. The CDR3 spells CASSNDRGEQETQYF. The CDR3 DNA is TGCGCCAGCAGCAACGACAGGGGTGAGCAAGAGACCCAGTACTTC.